This T cell receptor (beta chain) was found in a study of OX40 agonist ivuxolimab in advanced cancers. Overall study: The patients got ivuxolimab, which is an agonistic anti-OX40 (CD134) antibody.

The CDR3 is made up of 14 amino acids. With 6 bases removed from V and 7 bases from J, the gap between germline ends came to 13 bases. Germline CDR1 reads MNHEY; CDR2 reads SVGAGI. The table came from immunoSEQ multiplex PCR; TCRdb's copy has only in-frame clones and leaves some out. The sample gives fewer than 55,000 clones, roughly 89% of which show up once; 10% is in the top ten. This clone was detected only a few times. The V call is TRBV6-5, the J call TRBJ1-6; TRBD1 might be the D (5 bases). The specimen was CD4+ or CD8+ T cells sorted from blood, collected in a trial of the OX40 agonist ivuxolimab. The sequence came from an adult with an advanced solid tumor such as melanoma, head and neck, liver or kidney cancer. CDR3 in amino acids: CASSLGQGNSPLHF. The CDR3 nucleotides read TGTGCCAGCAGCTTAGGCCAGGGAAATTCACCCCTCCACTTT.